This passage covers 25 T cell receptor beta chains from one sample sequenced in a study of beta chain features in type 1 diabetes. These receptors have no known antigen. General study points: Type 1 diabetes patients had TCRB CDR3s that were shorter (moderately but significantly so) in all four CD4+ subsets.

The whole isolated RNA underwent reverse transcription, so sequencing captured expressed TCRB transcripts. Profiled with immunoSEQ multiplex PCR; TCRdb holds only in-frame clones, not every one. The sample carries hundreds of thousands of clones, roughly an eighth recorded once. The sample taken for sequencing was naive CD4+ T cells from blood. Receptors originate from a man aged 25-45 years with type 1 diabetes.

The CDR3: CASKITGFRDEQFF. CDR3 bases: TGTGCCAGCAAAATAACAGGGTTCCGGGATGAGCAGTTCTTC. The gene calls are TRBV27 and TRBJ2-1; D is possibly TRBD1 (6 bases). CDR3 length equals 14 residues. The V and J ends lost 7 bases and 8 bases respectively, with 18 bases between them. Germline V gene sequence: CDR1 MNHEY, CDR2 SMNVEV (reference sequence).

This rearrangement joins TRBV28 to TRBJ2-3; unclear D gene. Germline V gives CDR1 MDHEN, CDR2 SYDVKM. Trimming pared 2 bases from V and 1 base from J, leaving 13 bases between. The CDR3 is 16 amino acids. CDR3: CASSLISQVRTDTQYF. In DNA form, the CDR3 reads TGTGCCAGCAGTTTAATCTCCCAGGTCCGCACAGATACGCAGTATTTT.

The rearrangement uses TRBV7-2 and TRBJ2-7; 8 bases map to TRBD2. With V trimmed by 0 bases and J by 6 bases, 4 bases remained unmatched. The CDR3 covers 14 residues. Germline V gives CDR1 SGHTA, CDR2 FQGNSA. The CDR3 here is CASSLASGSTEQYF. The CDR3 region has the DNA TGTGCCAGCAGCTTAGCGAGCGGGAGCACCGAGCAGTACTTC. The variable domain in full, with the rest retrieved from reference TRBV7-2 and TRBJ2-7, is GAGVSQSPSNKVTEKGKDVELRCDPISGHTALYWYRQSLGQGLEFLIYFQGNSAPDKSGLPSDRFSAERTGGSVSTLTIQRTQQEDSAVYLCASSLASGSTEQYFGPGTRLTVT.

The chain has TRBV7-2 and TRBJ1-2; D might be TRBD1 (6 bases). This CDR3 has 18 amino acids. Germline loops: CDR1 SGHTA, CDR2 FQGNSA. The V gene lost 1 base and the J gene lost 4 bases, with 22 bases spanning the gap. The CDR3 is CASSLVVNRDKGSYGYTF. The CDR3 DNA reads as TGTGCCAGCAGCTTAGTTGTCAACCGGGACAAGGGTTCCTATGGCTACACCTTC.

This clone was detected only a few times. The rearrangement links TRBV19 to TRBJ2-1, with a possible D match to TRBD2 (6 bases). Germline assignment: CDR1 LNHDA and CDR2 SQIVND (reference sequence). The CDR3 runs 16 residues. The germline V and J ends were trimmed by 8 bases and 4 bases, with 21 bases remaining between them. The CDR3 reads CASAPRASSAYNEQFF. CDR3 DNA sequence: TGTGCCAGTGCTCCCAGGGCGTCTAGCGCGTACAATGAGCAGTTCTTC. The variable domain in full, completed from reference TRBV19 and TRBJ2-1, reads DGGITQSPKYLFRKEGQNVTLSCEQNLNHDAMYWYRQDPGQGLRLIYYSQIVNDFQKGDIAEGYSVSREKKESFPLTVTSAQKNPTAFYLCASAPRASSAYNEQFFGPGTRLTVL.

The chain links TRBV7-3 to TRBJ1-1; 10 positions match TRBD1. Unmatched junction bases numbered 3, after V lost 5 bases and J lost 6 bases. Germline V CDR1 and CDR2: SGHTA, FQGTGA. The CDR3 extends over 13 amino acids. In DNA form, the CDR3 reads TGTGCCAGCAGCCTCGGACAGGGGGCTGAAGCTTTCTTT. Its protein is CASSLGQGAEAFF.

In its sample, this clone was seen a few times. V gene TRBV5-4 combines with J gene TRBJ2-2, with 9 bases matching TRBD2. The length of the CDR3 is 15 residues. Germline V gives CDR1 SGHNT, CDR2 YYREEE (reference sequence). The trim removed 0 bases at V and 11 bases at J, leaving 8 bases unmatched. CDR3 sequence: CASSLGREGPRELFF. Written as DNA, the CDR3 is TGTGCCAGCAGCTTGGGGCGGGAGGGCCCCAGAGAGCTGTTTTTT.

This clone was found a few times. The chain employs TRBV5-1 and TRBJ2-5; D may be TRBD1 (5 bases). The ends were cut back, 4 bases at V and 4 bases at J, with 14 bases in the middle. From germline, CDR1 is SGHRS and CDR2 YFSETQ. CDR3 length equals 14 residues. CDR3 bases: TGCGCCAGCAGCCCCGGACAAGGCGGAGAGACCCAGTACTTC. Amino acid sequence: CASSPGQGGETQYF.

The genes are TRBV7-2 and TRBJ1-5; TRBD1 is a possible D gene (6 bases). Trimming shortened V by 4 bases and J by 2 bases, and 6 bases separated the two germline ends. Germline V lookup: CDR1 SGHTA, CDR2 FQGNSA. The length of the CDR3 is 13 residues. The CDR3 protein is CASSYRGNQPQHF. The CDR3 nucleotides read TGTGCCAGCAGCTACAGGGGCAATCAGCCCCAGCATTTT.

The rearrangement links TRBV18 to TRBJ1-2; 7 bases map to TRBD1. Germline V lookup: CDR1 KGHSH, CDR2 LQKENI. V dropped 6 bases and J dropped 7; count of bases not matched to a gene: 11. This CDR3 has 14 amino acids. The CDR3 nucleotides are TGTGCCAGCTCCACCACAGGGGAGTTACGTGGCTACACCTTC. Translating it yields CASSTTGELRGYTF.

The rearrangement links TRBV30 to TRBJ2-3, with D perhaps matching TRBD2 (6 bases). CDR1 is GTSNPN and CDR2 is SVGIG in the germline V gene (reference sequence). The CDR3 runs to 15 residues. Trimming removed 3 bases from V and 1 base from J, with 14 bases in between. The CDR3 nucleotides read TGTGCCTGGAGGGCGGGATTTTGGGGCACAGATACGCAGTATTTT. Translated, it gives CAWRAGFWGTDTQYF.

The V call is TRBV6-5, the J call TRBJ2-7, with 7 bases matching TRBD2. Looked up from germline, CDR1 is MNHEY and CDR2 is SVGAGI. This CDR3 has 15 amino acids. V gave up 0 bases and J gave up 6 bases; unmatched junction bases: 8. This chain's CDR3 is CASSYSKAGVSEQYF. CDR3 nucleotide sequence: TGTGCCAGCAGTTACTCGAAGGCGGGAGTATCCGAGCAGTACTTC.

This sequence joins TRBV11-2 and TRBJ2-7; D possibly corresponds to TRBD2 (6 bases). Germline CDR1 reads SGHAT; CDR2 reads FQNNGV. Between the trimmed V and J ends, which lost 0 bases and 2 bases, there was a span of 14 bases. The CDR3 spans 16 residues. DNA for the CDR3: TGTGCCAGCAGCTTAGATATACTAGCCCGCACCTACGAGCAGTACTTC. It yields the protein CASSLDILARTYEQYF.

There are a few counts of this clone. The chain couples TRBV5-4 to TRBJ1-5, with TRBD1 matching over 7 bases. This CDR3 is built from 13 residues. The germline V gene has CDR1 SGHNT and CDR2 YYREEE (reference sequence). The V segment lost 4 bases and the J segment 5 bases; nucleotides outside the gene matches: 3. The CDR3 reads CASSRDSDQPQHF. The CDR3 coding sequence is TGTGCCAGCAGCCGGGACAGCGATCAGCCCCAGCATTTT.

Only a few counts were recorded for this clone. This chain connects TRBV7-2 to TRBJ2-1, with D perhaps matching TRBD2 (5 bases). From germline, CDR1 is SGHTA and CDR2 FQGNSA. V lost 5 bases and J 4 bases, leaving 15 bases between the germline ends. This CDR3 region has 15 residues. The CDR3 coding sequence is TGTGCCAGCAGCGCCGACCGGGATAGTTACAATGAGCAGTTCTTC. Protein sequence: CASSADRDSYNEQFF.

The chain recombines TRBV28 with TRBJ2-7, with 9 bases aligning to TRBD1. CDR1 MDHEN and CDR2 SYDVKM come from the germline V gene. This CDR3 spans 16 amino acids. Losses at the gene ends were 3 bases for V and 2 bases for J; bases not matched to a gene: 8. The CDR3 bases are TGTGCCAGCAGTTTGCCCCCCGGGACAGGGACCTACGAGCAGTACTTC. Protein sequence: CASSLPPGTGTYEQYF.

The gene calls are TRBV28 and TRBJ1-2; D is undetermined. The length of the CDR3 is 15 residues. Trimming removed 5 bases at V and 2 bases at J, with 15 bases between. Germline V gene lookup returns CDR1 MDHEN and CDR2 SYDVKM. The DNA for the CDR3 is TGTGCCAGCAGTCTTGCCACGGTTCCGAACTATGGCTACACCTTC. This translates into CASSLATVPNYGYTF.

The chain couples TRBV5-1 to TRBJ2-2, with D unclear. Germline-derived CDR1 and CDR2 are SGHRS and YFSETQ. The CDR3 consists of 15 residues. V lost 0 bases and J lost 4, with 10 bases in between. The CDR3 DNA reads TGCGCCAGCAGCTTGGCCACTCCGCTCACCGGGGAGCTGTTTTTT. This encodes CASSLATPLTGELFF.

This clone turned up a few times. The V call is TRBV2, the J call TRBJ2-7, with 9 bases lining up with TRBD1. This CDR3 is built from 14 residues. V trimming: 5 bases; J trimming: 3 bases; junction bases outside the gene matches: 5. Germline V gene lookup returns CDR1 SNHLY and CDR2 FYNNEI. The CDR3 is CASSWDRAYYEQYF. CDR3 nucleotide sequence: TGTGCCAGCAGTTGGGACAGGGCTTACTACGAGCAGTACTTC. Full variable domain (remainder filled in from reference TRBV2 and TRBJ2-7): EPEVTQTPSHQVTQMGQEVILRCVPISNHLYFYWYRQILGQKVEFLVSFYNNEISEKSEIFDDQFSVERPDGSNFTLKIRSTKLEDSAMYFCASSWDRAYYEQYFGPGTRLTVT.

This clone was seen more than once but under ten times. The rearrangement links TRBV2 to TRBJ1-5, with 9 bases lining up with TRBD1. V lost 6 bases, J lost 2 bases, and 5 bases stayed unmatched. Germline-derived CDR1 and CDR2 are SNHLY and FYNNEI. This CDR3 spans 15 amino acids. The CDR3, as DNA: TGTGCCAGCAGCGGACAGGGGCTGGGCAATCAGCCCCAGCATTTT. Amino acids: CASSGQGLGNQPQHF.

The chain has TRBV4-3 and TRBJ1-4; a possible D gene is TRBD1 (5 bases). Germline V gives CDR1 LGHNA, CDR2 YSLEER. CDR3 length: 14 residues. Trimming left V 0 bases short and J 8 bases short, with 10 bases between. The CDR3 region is CASSQEGVAEKLFF. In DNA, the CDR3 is TGCGCCAGCAGCCAAGAAGGGGTGGCGGAAAAACTGTTTTTT.

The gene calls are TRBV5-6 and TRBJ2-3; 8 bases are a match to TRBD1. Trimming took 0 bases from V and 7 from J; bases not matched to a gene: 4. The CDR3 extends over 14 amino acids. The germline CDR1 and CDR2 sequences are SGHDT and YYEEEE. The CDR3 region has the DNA TGTGCCAGCAGCTTGGGACAGGGGCCAAATACGCAGTATTTT. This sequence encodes CASSLGQGPNTQYF. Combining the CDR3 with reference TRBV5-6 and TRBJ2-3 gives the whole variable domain DAGVTQSPTHLIKTRGQQVTLRCSPKSGHDTVSWYQQALGQGPQFIFQYYEEEERQRGNFPDRFSGHQFPNYSSELNVNALLLGDSALYLCASSLGQGPNTQYFGPGTRLTVL.

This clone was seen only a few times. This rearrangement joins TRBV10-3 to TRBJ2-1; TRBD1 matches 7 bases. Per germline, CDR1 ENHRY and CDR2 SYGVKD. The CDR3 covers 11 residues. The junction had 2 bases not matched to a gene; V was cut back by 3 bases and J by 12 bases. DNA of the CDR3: TGTGCCATCAGTGAAAGACAGGGGCAGTTCTTC. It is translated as CAISERQGQFF.

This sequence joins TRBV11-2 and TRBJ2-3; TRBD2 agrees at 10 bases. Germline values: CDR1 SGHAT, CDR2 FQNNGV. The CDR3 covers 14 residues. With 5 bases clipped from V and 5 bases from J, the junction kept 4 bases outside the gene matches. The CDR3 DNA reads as TGTGCCAGCAGCCGGACTAGCGGTCTAGATACGCAGTATTTT. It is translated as CASSRTSGLDTQYF.

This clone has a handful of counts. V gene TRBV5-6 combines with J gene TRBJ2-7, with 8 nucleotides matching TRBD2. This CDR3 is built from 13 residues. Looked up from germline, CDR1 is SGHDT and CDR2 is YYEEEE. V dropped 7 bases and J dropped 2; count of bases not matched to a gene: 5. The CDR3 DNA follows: TGTGCCAGCCGACGACTAGCGACCTACGAGCAGTACTTC. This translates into CASRRLATYEQYF. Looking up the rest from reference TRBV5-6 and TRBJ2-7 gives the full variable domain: DAGVTQSPTHLIKTRGQQVTLRCSPKSGHDTVSWYQQALGQGPQFIFQYYEEEERQRGNFPDRFSGHQFPNYSSELNVNALLLGDSALYLCASRRLATYEQYFGPGTRLTVT.